The 30 T cell receptor beta chains given below trace back to one sample, sequenced in a study of CD8 T cells in ankylosing spondylitis. TCRdb called the 5' RACE reads again in MiXCR, with one record for every CDR3 protein. The sample lists 200,000 to 300,000 distinct CDR3 sequences, 7.5% to 9.5% occurring once. The specimen sequenced was blood, either unsorted or a sorted T cell fraction (not recorded which). The receptors originated from a female donor with ankylosing spondylitis or in good health (not recorded which).

This clonotype was observed many times. The junction departs from the called germline gene at one end, perhaps through a read error. This chain connects TRBV7-7 to TRBJ2-1; D may be TRBD1 (6 bases). Germline-derived CDR1 and CDR2 are SSHAT and FNYEAQ (reference sequence). CDR3 length: 10 amino acids. CDR3 loop: CASRNRVGFF. For the CDR3, the DNA is TGTGCTAGCAGGAACAGGGTCGGGTTCTTC.

The gene calls are TRBV13 and TRBJ2-7; tentatively, D is TRBD2 (5 bases). Germline CDR1 and CDR2: PRHDT and FYEKMQ (reference sequence). V was clipped by 0 bases and J by 3 bases, with 9 bases between them. There are 14 residues in the CDR3. The CDR3 sequence: CASSLGERVYEQYF. The CDR3 DNA sequence: TGTGCCAGCAGCTTAGGGGAGAGGGTCTACGAGCAGTACTTC.

This clonotype occurred many times. The chain couples TRBV5-6 to TRBJ1-1, with a possible D match to TRBD1 (6 bases). CDR3 length: 15 amino acids. CDR1 and CDR2 from the germline V gene are SGHDT and YYEEEE. Deletions cut 0 bases from V and 7 bases from J, with 16 bases between. For the CDR3, the DNA is TGTGCCAGCAGCTTGGGACTCCAGGGGTTTGGTGAAGCTTTCTTT. This encodes CASSLGLQGFGEAFF. Looking up the rest from reference TRBV5-6 and TRBJ1-1 gives the full variable domain: DAGVTQSPTHLIKTRGQQVTLRCSPKSGHDTVSWYQQALGQGPQFIFQYYEEEERQRGNFPDRFSGHQFPNYSSELNVNALLLGDSALYLCASSLGLQGFGEAFFGQGTRLTVV.

This clonotype was counted a few times. This chain uses TRBV7-9 with TRBJ2-4; the match to TRBD2 covers 7 bases. With V trimmed by 0 bases and J by 9 bases, 8 bases remained unmatched. CDR3 length equals 15 residues. Germline assignment: CDR1 SEHNR and CDR2 FQNEAQ (reference sequence). CDR3 amino acids: CASSLAGAGRVIQYF. Written as DNA, the CDR3 is TGTGCCAGCAGCTTAGCGGGAGCGGGAAGGGTCATTCAGTACTTC.

Many counts were recorded for this clonotype. The chain combines TRBV12-3 or TRBV12-4 with TRBJ2-1, with 9 bases that match TRBD1. The CDR3 contains 15 residues. The junction had 10 bases not matched to a gene; V was cut back by 6 bases and J by 7 bases. The CDR3 DNA reads as TGTGCCAGCAGCCACCGGGACAGGGTCGGGAATGAGCAGTTCTTC. It encodes CASSHRDRVGNEQFF.

This clonotype has at least ten counts. The chain has TRBV3-1 and TRBJ1-1; 7 bases map to TRBD1. Germline trimming cut 8 bases from V and 7 bases from J; bases unmatched to any gene: 10. The CDR3 loop spans 13 amino acids. Looked up from germline, CDR1 is LGHDT and CDR2 is YNNKEL (reference sequence). Here the CDR3 DNA reads TGTGCCAGCTCGGAGGGGGCCTGGGGTGAAGCTTTCTTT. This codes for CASSEGAWGEAFF.

This clonotype was recorded at least ten times. The chain is built from TRBV6-1 and TRBJ2-1; TRBD2 aligns across 15 bases. CDR1 is MNHNS and CDR2 is SASEGT in the germline V gene. The CDR3 covers 19 residues. Trimming removed 9 bases from V and 0 bases from J; junction bases left unmatched: 12. CDR3 amino acids: CASIKGLAGGPFSYNEQFF. The CDR3 DNA follows: TGTGCCAGTATTAAGGGACTAGCGGGAGGTCCCTTCTCCTACAATGAGCAGTTCTTC.

This clonotype was seen many times. The chain uses TRBV30 and TRBJ2-1; D call uncertain. The CDR3 covers 12 residues. CDR1 is GTSNPN, CDR2 SVGIG, per germline (reference sequence). Deletions cut 5 bases from V and 5 bases from J, with 10 bases between. CDR3: CAWGFGHNEQFF. The CDR3 coding sequence is TGTGCCTGGGGTTTCGGGCACAATGAGCAGTTCTTC.

This clonotype appeared many times. The rearrangement uses TRBV29-1 and TRBJ1-2; a possible D gene is TRBD1 (5 bases). Trimming removed 4 bases from V and 6 bases from J, with 18 bases in between. CDR1 is SQVTM, CDR2 ANQGSEA, per germline. This CDR3 is 14 amino acids long. The DNA for the CDR3 is TGCAGCGTTGCTCTTATGGAAGGGGTCCATGGCTACACCTTC. Residues: CSVALMEGVHGYTF.

On this clonotype: A read error is possible here, since a much larger clone lies one base away. The chain recombines TRBV20-1 with TRBJ2-5, with a tentative D call TRBD1 (6 bases). The V gene lost 7 bases and the J gene lost 5 bases, with 14 bases spanning the gap. CDR3 size: 12 residues. Germline loops: CDR1 DFQATT, CDR2 SNEGSKA (reference sequence). This CDR3 reads CSVSRGGETQYF. DNA for the CDR3: TGCAGTGTTTCCAGGGGCGGGGAGACCCAGTACTTC.

There are many counts of this clonotype. In DNA, the CDR3 is TGTGCCAGCAGTTACTCGCGAGGCAAGAACACTGAAGCTTTCTTT. Its protein is CASSYSRGKNTEAFF. The V gene is TRBV6-5, the J gene TRBJ1-1; no reliable D call. The germline CDR1 and CDR2 sequences are MNHEY and SVGAGI. The CDR3 has 15 amino acids. V lost 0 bases and J 1 base, leaving 9 bases between the germline ends.

This clonotype was seen ten or more times. J is TRBJ1-5 and V is TRBV4-2, with D possibly TRBD1 on 6 matching bases. V was trimmed by 0 bases and J by 5 bases, leaving 14 bases between them. Per the germline V gene, CDR1 is LGHNA and CDR2 is YNFKEQ. The CDR3 is made up of 16 amino acids. This CDR3 reads CASSQDRGAKDQPQHF. The CDR3 DNA sequence: TGTGCCAGCAGCCAAGACCGGGGGGCCAAGGATCAGCCCCAGCATTTT.

This clonotype was observed at least ten times. The chain is built from TRBV20-1 and TRBJ2-5; possible D gene TRBD1, 5 bases. Trimming took off 3 bases at V and 5 bases at J, with 10 bases between the two ends. Germline V gives CDR1 DFQATT, CDR2 SNEGSKA (reference sequence). CDR3 length: 12 residues. This chain's CDR3 is CSASPGMETQYF. As DNA, the CDR3 is TGCAGTGCTAGTCCAGGGATGGAGACCCAGTACTTC.

This clonotype was seen at least ten times. The chain uses TRBV10-3 and TRBJ2-2; D uncertain. CDR3 size: 12 residues. The germline V gene encodes CDR1 ENHRY and CDR2 SYGVKD. The CDR3 reads CELSSGTGELFF. CDR3 nucleotide sequence: TGTGAGTTAAGTTCTGGCACCGGGGAGCTGTTTTTT.

In its sample, this clonotype was seen many times. CDR3 amino acids: CAISLGTNYEQYF. DNA for the CDR3: TGTGCCATCAGTCTAGGGACCAACTACGAGCAGTACTTC. The J gene is TRBJ2-7, the V gene TRBV10-3; D is possibly TRBD1 or TRBD2 (5 bases each). The V end was cut by 5 bases, the J end by 3 bases, with 11 bases between. Germline V gene lookup returns CDR1 ENHRY and CDR2 SYGVKD. The CDR3 is 13 residues long.

V usage is TRBV7-9 and J usage is TRBJ2-4; 7 positions match TRBD2. V dropped 2 bases and J dropped 6; count of bases not matched to a gene: 7. The CDR3 spans 15 residues. The germline V gene has CDR1 SEHNR and CDR2 FQNEAQ (reference sequence). CDR3 sequence reads: CASSLPEREVNIQYF. The CDR3 DNA is TGTGCCAGCAGCTTACCCGAGCGGGAAGTAAACATTCAGTACTTC.

This clonotype was counted at least ten times. The rearrangement joins TRBV29-1 to TRBJ1-1; TRBD1 matches at 7 bases. This CDR3 contains 11 residues. The V gene end was trimmed by 7 bases and the J gene end by 5 bases; junction bases not matched to a gene: 4. The V gene's germline CDR1 is SQVTM and CDR2 ANQGSEA. CDR3 protein: CSGDSETEAFF. The CDR3 bases are TGCAGCGGGGACAGCGAGACTGAAGCTTTCTTT.

This clonotype was detected many times. This chain connects TRBV5-1 to TRBJ2-7; D not resolved. The CDR3 extends over 14 amino acids. The germline V gene has CDR1 SGHRS and CDR2 YFSETQ. Trimming shortened V by 4 bases and J by 2 bases, and 13 bases separated the two germline ends. This CDR3 reads CASSPDNRAYEQYF. As DNA, the CDR3 is TGCGCCAGCAGCCCGGATAATAGGGCCTACGAGCAGTACTTC.

The gene calls are TRBV5-1 and TRBJ2-7, with 8 bases fitting TRBD2. The V and J ends lost 4 bases and 3 bases, in that order; junction bases with no gene match: 15. There are 17 residues in the CDR3. The germline CDR1 and CDR2 sequences are SGHRS and YFSETQ. CDR3 sequence reads: CASSPGRVLADDYEQYF. The CDR3 nucleotides read TGCGCCAGCAGCCCAGGAAGGGTACTAGCGGACGACTACGAGCAGTACTTC.

In the case of this clonotype: One base away lies a much larger clone, so this may be a sequencing read error. V and J are TRBV3-1 and TRBJ2-7; TRBD2 is a possible D gene (6 bases). The germline V gene has CDR1 LGHDT and CDR2 YNNKEL (reference sequence). V dropped 4 bases and J dropped 3 bases, with 10 bases sitting between them. The CDR3 runs 13 residues. In DNA form, the CDR3 reads TGTGCCAGCAGCCCCGGGACTCACTACGAGCAGTACTTC. Its translation is CASSPGTHYEQYF.

The sample holds many counts of this clonotype. The chain uses TRBV14 and TRBJ2-5, with 10 bases fitting TRBD2. The germline gives CDR1 SGHDN, CDR2 FVKESK. After removal of 3 bases from V and 5 bases from J, the junction contained 6 bases not matched to a gene. This CDR3 has 15 residues. CDR3 sequence reads: CASSQLAGAGETQYF. For the CDR3, the DNA is TGTGCCAGCAGCCAGCTAGCGGGAGCTGGGGAGACCCAGTACTTC.

There are many counts of this clonotype. The chain links TRBV7-8 to TRBJ2-3; D is undetermined. Germline V lookup: CDR1 SGHVS, CDR2 FQNEAQ. V lost 8 bases, J lost 4 bases, and 10 bases lay in between. The CDR3 runs 12 residues. The CDR3 loop is CASWGTADTQYF. For the CDR3, the DNA is TGTGCCAGCTGGGGAACGGCAGATACGCAGTATTTT.

This clonotype was recorded many times. The chain links TRBV30 to TRBJ1-1; D gene ambiguous. Germline CDR1 GTSNPN, CDR2 SVGIG (reference sequence). V was pared by 4 bases and J by 0 bases, with 9 bases between. There are 13 residues in the CDR3. For the CDR3, the DNA is TGTGCCTGGATGAAAACCGTGAACACTGAAGCTTTCTTT. This gives the protein CAWMKTVNTEAFF.

This clonotype showed up just a few times. V usage is TRBV7-8 and J usage is TRBJ2-1, with a weak D call TRBD2 (5 bases). This CDR3 has 15 residues. Looked up from germline, CDR1 is SGHVS and CDR2 is FQNEAQ. V gave up 6 bases and J gave up 2 bases, with 14 bases separating them. DNA of the CDR3: TGTGCCAGCAGTCCCGGTGGGGAGCCCTACAATGAGCAGTTCTTC. Translated: CASSPGGEPYNEQFF.

This rearrangement joins TRBV18 to TRBJ2-1; D is unresolved. CDR1 KGHSH and CDR2 LQKENI come from the germline V gene. Trimming stripped 3 bases from V and 3 bases from J, with 6 bases between. The CDR3 is made up of 13 amino acids. The CDR3 is CASSPLDYNEQFF. CDR3 DNA: TGTGCCAGCTCACCGCTAGACTACAATGAGCAGTTCTTC. The whole variable domain, remainder taken from reference TRBV18 and TRBJ2-1, is NAGVMQNPRHLVRRRGQEARLRCSPMKGHSHVYWYRQLPEEGLKFMVYLQKENIIDESGMPKERFSAEFPKEGPSILRIQQVVRGDSAAYFCASSPLDYNEQFFGPGTRLTVL.

This clonotype was detected many times. The rearrangement uses TRBV20-1 and TRBJ2-1; 9 nucleotides align to TRBD1. Germline-derived CDR1 and CDR2 are DFQATT and SNEGSKA (reference sequence). J was trimmed by 7 bases and V by 1 base; bases with no gene match: 5. The CDR3 extends over 14 amino acids. The CDR3: CSARARDRANEQFF. In DNA form, the CDR3 reads TGCAGTGCTAGAGCAAGGGACAGGGCGAATGAGCAGTTCTTC.

This clonotype was picked up many times. This sequence joins TRBV12-3 or TRBV12-4 and TRBJ1-1; D is undetermined. The ends were cut back, 0 bases at V and 1 base at J, with 12 bases in the middle. The CDR3 totals 16 residues. Here the CDR3 DNA reads TGTGCCAGCAGTTTAGCGCCTCGGGCGGGGAACACTGAAGCTTTCTTT. Its protein product is CASSLAPRAGNTEAFF.

The DNA for the CDR3 is TGTGCCAGCAGCTTAACAGGGATAAGTGCTAGAGCTTTCTTT. Translated: CASSLTGISARAFF. The chain is built from TRBV7-2 and TRBJ1-1; a possible D gene is TRBD1 (6 bases). V was trimmed by 2 bases and J by 10 bases, leaving 17 bases between them. The CDR3 consists of 14 residues. Germline V lookup: CDR1 SGHTA, CDR2 FQGNSA.

This clonotype was found many times. The chain joins TRBV12-3 or TRBV12-4 to TRBJ2-1; D might be TRBD1 (6 bases). Trimming removed 4 bases at V and 4 bases at J, with 14 bases between. The CDR3 runs to 15 residues. The CDR3 DNA sequence: TGTGCCAGCAGTTCCGACGGGACAACTTACAATGAGCAGTTCTTC. As protein: CASSSDGTTYNEQFF.

This clonotype was picked up many times. This sequence joins TRBV29-1 and TRBJ1-4; TRBD1 matches 8 bases. This CDR3 is built from 14 residues. Trimming removed 6 bases from V and 8 bases from J; junction bases left unmatched: 11. The germline V gene encodes CDR1 SQVTM and CDR2 ANQGSEA. CDR3 coding DNA: TGCAGCGTGGCCCGGACAGGGATCAAGGAAAAACTGTTTTTT. Translating it yields CSVARTGIKEKLFF.